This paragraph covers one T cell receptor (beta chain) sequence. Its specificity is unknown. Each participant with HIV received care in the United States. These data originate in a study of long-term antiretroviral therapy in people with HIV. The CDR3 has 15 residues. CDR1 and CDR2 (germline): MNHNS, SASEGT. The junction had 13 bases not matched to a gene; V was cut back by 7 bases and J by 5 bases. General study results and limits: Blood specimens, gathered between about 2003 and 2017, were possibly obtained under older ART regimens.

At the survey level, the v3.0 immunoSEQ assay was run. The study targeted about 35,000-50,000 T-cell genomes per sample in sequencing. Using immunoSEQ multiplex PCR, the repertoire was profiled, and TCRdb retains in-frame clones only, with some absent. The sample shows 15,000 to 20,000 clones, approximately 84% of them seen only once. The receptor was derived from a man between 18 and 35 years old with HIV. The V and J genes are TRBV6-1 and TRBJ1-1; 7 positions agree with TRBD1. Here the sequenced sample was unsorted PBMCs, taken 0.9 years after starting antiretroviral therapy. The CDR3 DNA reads TGTGCCAGCAAAAGAAACCGGGACAGTAGTACTGAAGCTTTCTTT. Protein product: CASKRNRDSSTEAFF.